This T cell receptor beta chain stems from a study of graft-versus-host responses after intestinal transplantation. The study, taken as a whole, reports: GvH clones were found in recipient marrow; some appeared first in ileum or blood. Graft-versus-host to host-versus-graft clonal ratios in allografts were high in patients with graft-donor T cell macrochimerism.

Method: immunoSEQ multiplex PCR; TCRdb's copy keeps in-frame clones and lacks some. The table records 65,000 to 90,000 clones, 92% of them present only once. The germline CDR1 and CDR2 sequences are MNHEY and SMNVEV (reference sequence). The trim removed 6 bases at V and 1 base at J, leaving 5 bases unmatched. This CDR3 contains 15 residues. With regard to this clone: No antigen is known for it.

This specimen consisted of unstimulated CD8+ T cells sorted from spleen or lymph node cells, obtained before transplant. The V gene is TRBV27, the J gene TRBJ1-5, with 8 positions matching TRBD1. The receptor was derived from a human donor who was the organ donor for an intestinal transplant. This CDR3 reads CASRAWTGSNQPQHF. DNA of the CDR3: TGTGCCAGCAGAGCTTGGACAGGGAGCAATCAGCCCCAGCATTTT.